This entry lists 24 T cell receptor beta chains sequenced from one sample in a study of blood T cell repertoires in COVID-19. Sequencing used immunoSEQ multiplex PCR; TCRdb keeps in-frame clones, though not all of them. The top ten hold roughly 2% of the sample, which has about 240,000 clones, over 75% seen once. The specimen sequenced was peripheral blood. These receptors were taken from a man aged 25 to 45 who had recovered from COVID-19.

The chain joins TRBV7-9 to TRBJ1-1, with D unresolved. Per the germline V gene, CDR1 is SEHNR and CDR2 is FQNEAQ (reference sequence). This CDR3 comprises 12 residues. Trimming took off 5 bases at V and 0 bases at J, with 4 bases between the two ends. The CDR3 DNA sequence: TGTGCCAGCAGCCCATTGAACACTGAAGCTTTCTTT. Encoded protein: CASSPLNTEAFF.

This clone appeared a few times. The V and J genes are TRBV10-2 and TRBJ1-5; D ambiguous. This CDR3 region has 13 residues. Germline-derived CDR1 and CDR2 are WSHSY and SAAADI. Trimming stripped 5 bases from V and 4 bases from J, with 9 bases between. DNA for the CDR3: TGCGCCAGCAGTCTAGGTGAAAATCAGCCCCAGCATTTT. Amino acid sequence: CASSLGENQPQHF.

The V and J genes are TRBV2 and TRBJ1-2; TRBD1 aligns across 7 bases. With 8 bases clipped from V and 5 bases from J, the junction kept 5 bases outside the gene matches. CDR1 and CDR2 from the germline V gene are SNHLY and FYNNEI. The CDR3 loop spans 12 amino acids. DNA for the CDR3: TGTGCCAGCGACAGGGAAGGGTATGGCTACACCTTC. Protein product: CASDREGYGYTF.

J is TRBJ1-6 and V is TRBV5-5, with TRBD1 matching over 9 bases. The CDR3 is made up of 16 amino acids. CDR1 and CDR2 (germline): SGHKS, YYEKEE (reference sequence). J was trimmed by 7 bases and V by 1 base; bases with no gene match: 6. The CDR3: CASSLTGTGNNSPLHF. CDR3 coding DNA: TGTGCCAGCAGCTTGACCGGGACAGGGAACAATTCACCCCTCCACTTT.

This CDR3 reads CASSLAGGTYEQYF. CDR3 sequence (DNA): TGTGCCAGCAGCTTGGCGGGGGGAACCTACGAGCAGTACTTC. The chain combines TRBV11-1 with TRBJ2-7, with 8 bases that match TRBD2. CDR1 is SGHAT, CDR2 FQDESV, per germline (reference sequence). V gave up 3 bases and J gave up 2 bases; unmatched junction bases: 3. This CDR3 comprises 14 residues.

This clone was counted a few times. This rearrangement joins TRBV29-1 to TRBJ2-1; TRBD1 might be the D (5 bases). This CDR3 comprises 14 residues. The V end was cut by 0 bases, the J end by 5 bases, with 11 bases between. CDR1 and CDR2 (germline): SQVTM, ANQGSEA. For the CDR3, the DNA is TGCAGCGTTGAAGACAGGGTCCCCAACAATGAGCAGTTCTTC. Its translation: CSVEDRVPNNEQFF.

This chain links TRBV9 with TRBJ1-6; tentatively, D is TRBD1 (5 bases). The V end lost 0 bases, the J end lost 8 bases, and 12 bases lay between the germline ends. Germline values: CDR1 SGDLS, CDR2 YYNGEE. CDR3 length equals 15 residues. CDR3 in amino acids: CASSVEGRPHSPLHF. As DNA, the CDR3 is TGTGCCAGCAGCGTAGAGGGGCGCCCTCATTCACCCCTCCACTTT. Complete variable domain (other parts from reference TRBV9 and TRBJ1-6): DSGVTQTPKHLITATGQRVTLRCSPRSGDLSVYWYQQSLDQGLQFLIQYYNGEERAKGNILERFSAQQFPDLHSELNLSSLELGDSALYFCASSVEGRPHSPLHFGNGTRLTVT.

This chain connects TRBV5-4 to TRBJ1-6; TRBD1 agrees at 9 bases. The CDR3 totals 17 residues. Germline CDR1 reads SGHNT; CDR2 reads YYREEE (reference sequence). J was trimmed by 6 bases and V by 4 bases; bases with no gene match: 11. CDR3 coding DNA: TGTGCCAGCAGCGGACAGGGGAGGGGACTCGTTAATTCACCCCTCCACTTT. It specifies CASSGQGRGLVNSPLHF.

This clone was seen a few times. The genes are TRBV5-3 and TRBJ1-2; D is uncertain. TRBV5-3 is designated an ORF whose function remains uncertain. This CDR3 has 13 amino acids. With 2 bases removed from V and 4 bases from J, the gap between germline ends came to 9 bases. CDR3 loop: CARSLEKFYGYTF. The CDR3 DNA follows: TGTGCCAGAAGCTTAGAGAAATTCTATGGCTACACCTTC.

This chain links TRBV28 with TRBJ1-6, with 8 nucleotides matching TRBD1. The germline V gene encodes CDR1 MDHEN and CDR2 SYDVKM. V lost 6 bases and J lost 0; bases outside the gene matches: 4. The CDR3 is 16 residues long. The CDR3 bases are TGTGCCAGCAGGACTACAGGGGGCTCCTATAATTCACCCCTCCACTTT. Protein product: CASRTTGGSYNSPLHF.

This sequence joins TRBV7-9 and TRBJ1-2; D might be TRBD1 (5 bases). CDR1 and CDR2 from the germline V gene are SEHNR and FQNEAQ (reference sequence). V lost 5 bases, J lost 7 bases, and 23 bases lay in between. This CDR3 region has 16 residues. The CDR3 sequence is CASSDRPAESGPGYTF. The CDR3 DNA is TGTGCCAGCAGCGATAGACCCGCCGAGTCAGGGCCTGGCTACACCTTC.

This clone was picked up a small number of times. The J gene is TRBJ2-7, the V gene TRBV2, with 12 nucleotides matching TRBD2. Germline CDR1 SNHLY, CDR2 FYNNEI. V was pared by 2 bases and J by 4 bases, with 3 bases of the junction left unmatched. The CDR3 is 15 residues long. For the CDR3, the DNA is TGTGCCAGCAGTGAAAGACTAGCGGGGGAGTACGAGCAGTACGTC. Amino acids: CASSERLAGEYEQYV.

The chain is built from TRBV4-1 and TRBJ2-7; 8 bases map to TRBD1. The CDR3 has 15 residues. The germline gives CDR1 MGHRA, CDR2 YSYEKL. Unmatched junction bases numbered 5, after V lost 4 bases and J lost 0 bases. Here the CDR3 reads CASSRTGTGSYEQYF. CDR3 nucleotides: TGCGCCAGCAGCCGGACCGGGACAGGCTCCTACGAGCAGTACTTC.

The chain recombines TRBV5-4 with TRBJ1-4; 8 bases map to TRBD1. Looked up from germline, CDR1 is SGHNT and CDR2 is YYREEE (reference sequence). V was pared by 4 bases and J by 7 bases, with 12 bases of the junction left unmatched. CDR3 length: 16 residues. CDR3 loop: CASSPGDRGRGEKLFF. The CDR3 DNA follows: TGTGCCAGCAGCCCCGGAGACAGGGGTCGAGGTGAAAAACTGTTTTTT.

The V and J genes are TRBV9 and TRBJ1-3, with TRBD1 matching 7 bases. CDR3 length equals 15 residues. The trim removed 6 bases at V and 0 bases at J, leaving 6 bases unmatched. Germline CDR1 reads SGDLS; CDR2 reads YYNGEE. For the CDR3, the DNA is TGTGCCAGCACCGGACAGGCTACCTCTGGAAACACCATATATTTT. Protein product: CASTGQATSGNTIYF. The variable domain in full, with the rest retrieved from reference TRBV9 and TRBJ1-3, is DSGVTQTPKHLITATGQRVTLRCSPRSGDLSVYWYQQSLDQGLQFLIQYYNGEERAKGNILERFSAQQFPDLHSELNLSSLELGDSALYFCASTGQATSGNTIYFGEGSWLTVV.

CDR3 sequence (DNA): TGTGCCAGCAGGGGGCTTTCTGGGGCCAACGTCCTGACTTTC. As protein: CASRGLSGANVLTF. V and J are TRBV2 and TRBJ2-6; the D gene is possibly TRBD1 (5 bases). V lost 6 bases to trimming and J lost 1 base, with 7 bases between them. This CDR3 has 14 amino acids. Germline CDR1 and CDR2: SNHLY and FYNNEI.

The gene calls are TRBV7-2 and TRBJ1-6; 8 nucleotides match TRBD1. In germline, CDR1 is SGHTA, CDR2 FQGNSA. Trimming removed 4 bases from V and 9 bases from J; junction bases left unmatched: 8. The length of the CDR3 is 15 residues. CDR3 in amino acids: CASSSGAGGASPLHF. The CDR3 nucleotides read TGTGCCAGCAGCTCCGGGGCAGGGGGCGCTTCACCCCTCCACTTT.

This clone was recorded many times. The CDR3 coding sequence is TGTGCCAGCACTCCACTCTCAGGGGCCACAGATACGCAGTATTTT. Protein: CASTPLSGATDTQYF. The chain recombines TRBV6-5 with TRBJ2-3, with TRBD1 as a possible D gene (6 bases). Germline V lookup: CDR1 MNHEY, CDR2 SVGAGI. The CDR3 has 15 amino acids. The V end lost 7 bases, the J end lost 2 bases, and 16 bases lay between the germline ends.

There are many counts of this clone. The genes are TRBV5-6 and TRBJ1-1; D unclear. This CDR3 has 14 amino acids. Per germline, CDR1 SGHDT and CDR2 YYEEEE. Trimming stripped 0 bases from V and 3 bases from J, with 9 bases between. The CDR3 coding sequence is TGTGCCAGCAGCTTGGTCACGGGGTACACTGAAGCTTTCTTT. Translated, it gives CASSLVTGYTEAFF.

The chain is built from TRBV6-1 and TRBJ1-1; no clear D gene. The germline V gene has CDR1 MNHNS and CDR2 SASEGT. The CDR3 runs 14 residues. V dropped 2 bases and J dropped 6 bases, with 13 bases sitting between them. CDR3 in DNA: TGTGCCAGCAGTGAAATCGGCAGACAAGCTGAAGCTTTCTTT. Translated, it gives CASSEIGRQAEAFF.

The chain joins TRBV6-1 to TRBJ2-1; the D is unclear. Between the trimmed V and J ends, which lost 2 bases and 12 bases, there was a span of 8 bases. The CDR3 runs to 11 residues. The germline CDR1 and CDR2 sequences are MNHNS and SASEGT. This CDR3 reads CASSESPGQFF. The DNA for the CDR3 is TGTGCCAGCAGTGAATCACCGGGGCAGTTCTTC.

V is TRBV2 and J is TRBJ2-5, with D tentatively TRBD2 (5 bases). From germline, CDR1 is SNHLY and CDR2 FYNNEI. V was cut by 6 bases and J by 4 bases, with 9 bases left in between. The CDR3 spans 12 residues. The CDR3 DNA is TGTGCCAGCAGGGGGAGTGGAGAGACCCAGTACTTC. Translating it yields CASRGSGETQYF.

The chain recombines TRBV6-1 with TRBJ2-1; D gene ambiguous. Germline assignment: CDR1 MNHNS and CDR2 SASEGT. This CDR3 comprises 15 residues. Trimming took 1 base from V and 0 from J, leaving 7 bases between them. This chain's CDR3 is CASSEGAGSYNEQFF. CDR3 DNA sequence: TGTGCCAGCAGTGAAGGGGCAGGCTCCTACAATGAGCAGTTCTTC.

The CDR3 DNA reads TGTGCCAGCAGCTCACGGGGAGGGCAACGGAACACTGAAGCTTTCTTT. It specifies CASSSRGGQRNTEAFF. The chain joins TRBV11-2 to TRBJ1-1, with D unresolved. The V end was cut by 4 bases, the J end by 1 base, with 16 bases between. Germline CDR1 is SGHAT and CDR2 is FQNNGV. The CDR3 is 16 amino acids. The variable domain in full, completed from reference TRBV11-2 and TRBJ1-1, reads EAGVAQSPRYKIIEKRQSVAFWCNPISGHATLYWYQQILGQGPKLLIQFQNNGVVDDSQLPKDRFSAERLKGVDSTLKIQPAKLEDSAVYLCASSSRGGQRNTEAFFGQGTRLTVV.